Following are 18 T cell receptor beta chains from one sample sequenced in a study of T cell changes during pregnancy in multiple sclerosis. Sequenced by immunoSEQ multiplex PCR; TCRdb stores in-frame clones only, minus some. The table records about 31,000 clones, about 88% of them present only once. This sample comprised CD8+ T cells from peripheral blood mononuclear cells, obtained in the second trimester of pregnancy. Source of these receptors: a female donor with multiple sclerosis, enrolled in a pregnancy study.

The J gene is TRBJ2-5, the V gene TRBV6-6, with TRBD2 matching over 7 bases. The junction had 3 bases not matched to a gene; V was cut back by 1 base and J by 1 base. The CDR3 covers 15 residues. Germline assignment: CDR1 MNHNY and CDR2 SVGAGI (reference sequence). CDR3 nucleotide sequence: TGTGCCAGCAGTTACTTGGGAGGGCTCCAAGAGACCCAGTACTTC. Amino acid sequence: CASSYLGGLQETQYF.

The chain combines TRBV7-9 with TRBJ2-1; D is uncertain. The germline gives CDR1 SEHNR, CDR2 FQNEAQ (reference sequence). V lost 8 bases and J 16 bases, leaving 21 bases between the germline ends. The CDR3 loop spans 12 amino acids. The DNA for the CDR3 is TGTGCCAGCTTTTCAGAGGCTCTACAACTCTTCTTC. This translates into CASFSEALQLFF.

This chain joins TRBV9 and TRBJ1-1; D might be TRBD1 (6 bases). V dropped 2 bases and J dropped 0 bases, with 11 bases sitting between them. The CDR3 is made up of 15 amino acids. Germline V lookup: CDR1 SGDLS, CDR2 YYNGEE. In DNA, the CDR3 is TGTGCCAGCAGCGTGAGGGGGGGAGTGAACACTGAAGCTTTCTTT. Its protein product is CASSVRGGVNTEAFF. Complete variable domain (other parts from reference TRBV9 and TRBJ1-1): DSGVTQTPKHLITATGQRVTLRCSPRSGDLSVYWYQQSLDQGLQFLIQYYNGEERAKGNILERFSAQQFPDLHSELNLSSLELGDSALYFCASSVRGGVNTEAFFGQGTRLTVV.

The chain links TRBV19 to TRBJ2-2; 10 bases match TRBD1. The CDR3 spans 13 residues. Per germline, CDR1 LNHDA and CDR2 SQIVND (reference sequence). V lost 8 bases and J lost 5; bases outside the gene matches: 2. The CDR3 loop is CASGDRGTGELFF. DNA for the CDR3: TGTGCCAGTGGGGACAGGGGAACCGGGGAGCTGTTTTTT.

The chain has TRBV7-3 and TRBJ2-7, with TRBD2 identical over 7 bases. CDR3 size: 14 residues. V lost 5 bases to trimming and J lost 6 bases; unmatched junction nucleotides: 10. CDR1 is SGHTA and CDR2 is FQGTGA in the germline V gene. CDR3 sequence reads: CASSPRGSGGEQYF. In nucleotides, the CDR3 is TGTGCCAGCAGCCCCCGCGGGAGCGGTGGCGAGCAGTACTTC.

The chain combines TRBV28 with TRBJ2-7; maybe TRBD1 (6 bases). The CDR3 sequence is 17 residues long. V was cut by 5 bases and J by 3 bases, with 23 bases left in between. CDR1 is MDHEN, CDR2 SYDVKM, per germline. In DNA, the CDR3 is TGTGCCAGCAGTCATGCCGACACAGGGTTAAAAGACTACGAGCAGTACTTC. Residues: CASSHADTGLKDYEQYF.

V is TRBV6-1 and J is TRBJ1-2, with 9 bases matching TRBD1. The CDR3 runs to 15 residues. Trimming took 6 bases from V and 3 from J; bases not matched to a gene: 8. Germline V lookup: CDR1 MNHNS, CDR2 SASEGT. The DNA for the CDR3 is TGTGCCAGCAGCCCCATTTGGACAGGGGACTATGGCTACACCTTC. Translated: CASSPIWTGDYGYTF.

This chain uses TRBV9 with TRBJ1-2; tentative D call: TRBD1 (6 bases). The CDR3 has 14 amino acids. The V end was cut by 3 bases, the J end by 1 base, with 10 bases between. Germline CDR1 SGDLS, CDR2 YYNGEE. CDR3 nucleotides: TGTGCCAGCAGCGACTCAGGGGTTAACTATGGCTACACCTTC. It yields the protein CASSDSGVNYGYTF.

This chain connects TRBV19 to TRBJ1-2, with TRBD1 matching over 7 bases. The ends lost 11 bases at V and 7 bases at J; junction bases unmatched: 13. The length of the CDR3 is 13 residues. Germline CDR1 and CDR2: LNHDA and SQIVND (reference sequence). CDR3 sequence (DNA): TGTGCCGGAAGCTCGCAGGGGGACGGTGGCTACACCTTC. This encodes CAGSSQGDGGYTF.

The chain is built from TRBV6-1 and TRBJ1-1; D gene ambiguous. Trimming pared 2 bases from V and 6 bases from J, leaving 19 bases between. Germline V lookup: CDR1 MNHNS, CDR2 SASEGT. The length of the CDR3 is 16 residues. The CDR3 sequence: CASSETPRHPDAEAFF. The DNA for the CDR3 is TGTGCCAGCAGTGAAACCCCCCGACACCCAGACGCTGAAGCTTTCTTT.

CDR3 nucleotides: TGTGCCAGCAGCTTAGAATCACAGGGGAACACTGAAGCTTTCTTT. Its translation is CASSLESQGNTEAFF. The chain recombines TRBV7-9 with TRBJ1-1; the D gene is possibly TRBD1 (6 bases). Germline V gene sequence: CDR1 SEHNR, CDR2 FQNEAQ (reference sequence). Trimming stripped 1 base from V and 1 base from J, with 10 bases between. This CDR3 has 15 amino acids.

The rearrangement uses TRBV19 and TRBJ1-5, with D perhaps matching TRBD1 (6 bases). The CDR3 runs 15 residues. V lost 3 bases and J lost 5, with 14 bases in between. Germline-derived CDR1 and CDR2 are LNHDA and SQIVND (reference sequence). CDR3 amino acids: CASSIWGGTDQPQHF. The CDR3 DNA follows: TGTGCCAGTAGTATCTGGGGGGGCACGGATCAGCCCCAGCATTTT.

The gene calls are TRBV19 and TRBJ2-7; D unresolved. The length of the CDR3 is 13 residues. Germline-derived CDR1 and CDR2 are LNHDA and SQIVND (reference sequence). Deletions cut 0 bases from V and 3 bases from J, with 6 bases between. The CDR3 sequence is CASSIDADYEQYF. The CDR3, as DNA: TGTGCCAGTAGTATAGATGCAGACTACGAGCAGTACTTC.

The chain carries TRBV7-8 and TRBJ2-3; TRBD2 matches at 12 bases. CDR1 SGHVS and CDR2 FQNEAQ come from the germline V gene. The CDR3 runs to 16 residues. V shed 5 bases and J 1 base; nucleotides not matched to a gene: 4. The DNA for the CDR3 is TGTGCCAGCAGCCACAGGACTAGCGGGGGCACAGATACGCAGTATTTT. Protein sequence: CASSHRTSGGTDTQYF.

The chain carries TRBV6-1 and TRBJ2-3; TRBD2 might be the D (6 bases). The V gene's germline CDR1 is MNHNS and CDR2 SASEGT. This CDR3 region has 15 residues. Trimming removed 9 bases from V and 3 bases from J, with 19 bases in between. CDR3: CASFSGPGRTDTQYF. As DNA, the CDR3 is TGTGCCAGTTTTAGCGGACCCGGTAGAACAGATACGCAGTATTTT.

The chain joins TRBV5-4 to TRBJ2-5; TRBD2 is a possible D gene (6 bases). Germline assignment: CDR1 SGHNT and CDR2 YYREEE (reference sequence). The CDR3 consists of 15 residues. CDR3 nucleotide sequence: TGTGCGATCACGAGGCGGGGAGGTGGTTGGGAGACCCAGTACTTC. As protein: CAITRRGGGWETQYF.

The V and J genes are TRBV12-5 and TRBJ2-3, with a weak D call TRBD2 (6 bases). The CDR3 sequence is 14 residues long. V was pared by 2 bases and J by 0 bases, with 6 bases between. Germline V gene sequence: CDR1 LGHNT, CDR2 FRNRAP. The CDR3 bases are TGTGCTAGTGGTTTGAGCGGGAGCACAGATACGCAGTATTTT. Its translation is CASGLSGSTDTQYF.

The CDR3 DNA is TGCGCCAGCAGCTTGGGACTCACCTACGAGCAGTACTTC. It specifies CASSLGLTYEQYF. The J gene is TRBJ2-7, the V gene TRBV5-1, with unresolved D. Between the trimmed V and J ends, which lost 0 bases and 2 bases, there was a span of 6 bases. The CDR3 runs 13 residues. Germline V gives CDR1 SGHRS, CDR2 YFSETQ.